What follows are 31 T cell receptor beta chains derived from one specimen sequenced in a study of T cells after yellow fever vaccination. TCRdb fed the 5' RACE reads into MiXCR, producing one record per CDR3 protein. The data hold under 400,000 distinct CDR3 sequences, with around 13% observed a single time. The specimen was CD4+ T cells sorted from PBMCs, collected 15 days after the yellow fever booster vaccination. The receptors were sampled from a young man who received the YFV17D yellow fever vaccine.

This clonotype showed up many times. The CDR3 DNA is TGTGCCAGCAGTGAATACGTGAAAGATACGCAGTATTTT. Its protein product is CASSEYVKDTQYF. This chain joins TRBV25-1 and TRBJ2-3; unclear D gene. Germline V gives CDR1 MGHDK, CDR2 SYGVNS. V shed 0 bases and J shed 5 bases, with 6 bases lying between them. This CDR3 spans 13 amino acids.

The chain couples TRBV3-1 to TRBJ2-7; 8 bases are a match to TRBD1. The trim removed 2 bases at V and 2 bases at J, leaving 8 bases unmatched. This CDR3 has 16 residues. Looked up from germline, CDR1 is LGHDT and CDR2 is YNNKEL (reference sequence). The CDR3 DNA sequence: TGTGCCAGCAGCCAACGTTTAGGACAGGGACCCTACGAGCAGTACTTC. Amino acid sequence: CASSQRLGQGPYEQYF.

The chain recombines TRBV27 with TRBJ1-6; TRBD1 is a possible D gene (5 bases). The V end was cut by 3 bases, the J end by 9 bases, with 12 bases between. CDR3 length: 14 residues. Germline V lookup: CDR1 MNHEY, CDR2 SMNVEV (reference sequence). CDR3 sequence: CASSFRGFSSPLHF. The CDR3 DNA is TGTGCCAGCAGTTTTCGGGGGTTTAGTTCACCCCTCCACTTT.

The table lists this clonotype with a few counts. The chain links TRBV10-2 to TRBJ1-1; 7 positions agree with TRBD1. After removal of 6 bases from V and 1 base from J, the junction contained 8 bases not matched to a gene. The germline CDR1 and CDR2 sequences are WSHSY and SAAADI. CDR3 length: 15 amino acids. The CDR3 nucleotides are TGCGCCAGCAGGGCGGGATGGACAGGGAACACTGAAGCTTTCTTT. Its translation: CASRAGWTGNTEAFF.

This clonotype has more than one count but fewer than ten. The gene calls are TRBV5-1 and TRBJ2-3; TRBD2 agrees at 7 bases. Trimming at V came to 0 bases and at J to 6 bases, leaving 7 bases not matched to a gene. The CDR3 runs to 15 residues. Germline V gives CDR1 SGHRS, CDR2 YFSETQ. The CDR3 DNA reads TGCGCCAGCAGCTTGGGGCGGAGGGGAGGGGATACGCAGTATTTT. Protein product: CASSLGRRGGDTQYF.

The chain recombines TRBV28 with TRBJ1-6; TRBD1 matches at 9 bases. The CDR3 is 16 residues long. Trimming at V came to 5 bases and at J to 9 bases, leaving 11 bases not matched to a gene. Germline-derived CDR1 and CDR2 are MDHEN and SYDVKM. The CDR3 sequence: CASSTPGTGIGSPLHF. The CDR3 nucleotides read TGTGCCAGCAGTACACCCGGGACAGGGATCGGTTCACCCCTCCACTTT.

This clonotype was seen a handful of times. The chain is built from TRBV10-3 and TRBJ2-7; the D gene is possibly TRBD1 (6 bases). Trimming cost V 4 bases and J 4 bases, with 8 bases left between them. The CDR3 spans 12 residues. Germline loops: CDR1 ENHRY, CDR2 SYGVKD. The CDR3 sequence is CAISAGQYEQYV. CDR3 coding DNA: TGTGCCATCAGTGCCGGACAGTACGAGCAGTACGTC.

This chain connects TRBV27 to TRBJ2-1; TRBD1 agrees at 7 bases. The V segment lost 4 bases and the J segment 5 bases; nucleotides outside the gene matches: 8. Germline V lookup: CDR1 MNHEY, CDR2 SMNVEV (reference sequence). The CDR3 sequence is 15 residues long. This chain's CDR3 is CASSSSGTVDNEQFF. In nucleotides, the CDR3 is TGTGCCAGCAGTTCATCCGGGACAGTCGACAATGAGCAGTTCTTC.

This clonotype was seen only a few times. This chain connects TRBV7-2 to TRBJ1-5; D remains ambiguous. V lost 5 bases, J lost 6 bases, and 14 bases lay in between. Germline V CDR1 and CDR2: SGHTA, FQGNSA. The CDR3 spans 14 residues. This CDR3 reads CASSPTGPIQPQHF. In DNA, the CDR3 is TGTGCCAGCAGCCCGACGGGCCCTATTCAGCCCCAGCATTTT.

The chain recombines TRBV28 with TRBJ2-7; D gene ambiguous. Between the trimmed V and J ends, which lost 7 bases and 1 base, there was a span of 8 bases. There are 12 residues in the CDR3. The V gene's germline CDR1 is MDHEN and CDR2 SYDVKM. The CDR3 reads CASTDKSYEQYF. Written as DNA, the CDR3 is TGTGCCAGCACAGACAAGTCCTACGAGCAGTACTTC.

The genes are TRBV7-8 and TRBJ1-5; weak D call: TRBD1 (6 bases). The CDR3 consists of 14 residues. Trimming cost V 2 bases and J 6 bases, with 11 bases left between them. The germline gives CDR1 SGHVS, CDR2 FQNEAQ. CDR3 amino acids: CASSLSGAGQPQHF. The CDR3 DNA follows: TGTGCCAGCAGCTTATCGGGGGCAGGTCAGCCCCAGCATTTT.

V usage is TRBV7-2 and J usage is TRBJ2-7; TRBD2 might be the D (6 bases). The CDR3 covers 11 residues. The germline gives CDR1 SGHTA, CDR2 FQGNSA. V gave up 8 bases and J gave up 9 bases, with 14 bases separating them. Written as DNA, the CDR3 is TGTGCCAGCGGGCGGGGAGGACGGCAGTACGTC. Protein sequence: CASGRGGRQYV.

This chain joins TRBV9 and TRBJ1-5; D is undetermined. The CDR3 runs 13 residues. Germline V gene sequence: CDR1 SGDLS, CDR2 YYNGEE. The V end lost 4 bases, the J end lost 5 bases, and 10 bases lay between the germline ends. The CDR3 protein is CASSTHSDQPQHF. In DNA form, the CDR3 reads TGTGCCAGCAGCACCCATTCTGATCAGCCCCAGCATTTT.

The table lists this clonotype with a few counts. The rearrangement links TRBV7-2 to TRBJ1-6, with 7 nucleotides matching TRBD1. The CDR3 is made up of 14 amino acids. Germline values: CDR1 SGHTA, CDR2 FQGNSA. V shed 7 bases, J shed 7 bases, and the junction held 7 bases outside the gene matches. The chain's CDR3 is CASTLDRTNSPLHF. CDR3 coding DNA: TGTGCCAGCACCTTGGACAGGACCAATTCACCCCTCCACTTT. Combining the CDR3 with reference TRBV7-2 and TRBJ1-6 gives the whole variable domain GAGVSQSPSNKVTEKGKDVELRCDPISGHTALYWYRQSLGQGLEFLIYFQGNSAPDKSGLPSDRFSAERTGGSVSTLTIQRTQQEDSAVYLCASTLDRTNSPLHFGNGTRLTVT.

This clonotype was detected only a few times. The chain is built from TRBV2 and TRBJ2-7; TRBD1 agrees at 8 bases. Germline CDR1 is SNHLY and CDR2 is FYNNEI. V shed 6 bases and J 5 bases; nucleotides not matched to a gene: 3. This CDR3 spans 12 amino acids. The CDR3 nucleotides are TGTGCCAGCAGGGACAGGGCCCACGAGCAGTACTTC. Amino acid sequence: CASRDRAHEQYF.

This clonotype was observed a handful of times. The rearrangement uses TRBV7-6 and TRBJ2-2; D might be TRBD1 or TRBD2, each matching 6 bases. The CDR3 has 21 amino acids. Trimming cost V 6 bases and J 0 bases, with 29 bases left between them. Germline CDR1 and CDR2: SGHVS and FNYEAQ. The CDR3 coding sequence is TGTGCCAGCAGTCGAACCCCGTTGGGAGGTGGGGGGCGATCGAACACCGGGGAGCTGTTTTTT. Protein: CASSRTPLGGGGRSNTGELFF. Full variable domain (missing parts from reference TRBV7-6 and TRBJ2-2): GAGVSQSPRYKVTKRGQDVALRCDPISGHVSLYWYRQALGQGPEFLTYFNYEAQQDKSGLPNDRFSAERPEGSISTLTIQRTEQRDSAMYRCASSRTPLGGGGRSNTGELFFGEGSRLTVL.

This clonotype was recorded a few times. The rearrangement joins TRBV7-2 to TRBJ2-1, with TRBD2 matching 11 bases. This CDR3 contains 15 residues. The ends lost 1 base at V and 5 bases at J; junction bases unmatched: 1. CDR1 and CDR2 from the germline V gene are SGHTA and FQGNSA. The CDR3 sequence is CASSLVAGGNNEQFF. Written as DNA, the CDR3 is TGTGCCAGCAGCTTAGTAGCGGGGGGGAACAATGAGCAGTTCTTC.

This clonotype showed up just a few times. The V call is TRBV6-2 or TRBV6-3, the J call TRBJ2-2; D remains ambiguous. There are 16 residues in the CDR3. V gave up 6 bases and J gave up 3 bases, with 17 bases separating them. Germline V lookup: CDR1 MNHEY, CDR2 SVGEGT. CDR3 in amino acids: CASSRDRAPYTGELFF. In nucleotides, the CDR3 is TGTGCCAGCAGCCGCGACCGAGCCCCTTACACCGGGGAGCTGTTTTTT.

This clonotype appeared a few times. The rearrangement joins TRBV10-3 to TRBJ2-3, with a weak D call TRBD2 (7 bases). CDR1 is ENHRY, CDR2 SYGVKD, per germline. CDR3 length: 12 amino acids. V was trimmed by 9 bases and J by 5 bases, leaving 12 bases between them. The CDR3 DNA reads TGTGCCATTGGGGGGGCCGGAGATACGCAGTATTTT. This codes for CAIGGAGDTQYF.

This clonotype was counted between two and nine times. This chain links TRBV29-1 with TRBJ1-1, with D possibly matching TRBD1 (5 bases). The germline V gene encodes CDR1 SQVTM and CDR2 ANQGSEA. This CDR3 comprises 13 residues. V lost 4 bases and J 0 bases, leaving 9 bases between the germline ends. The CDR3: CSVGGRMNTEAFF. The DNA of the CDR3 is TGCAGCGTTGGGGGCCGGATGAACACTGAAGCTTTCTTT.

This chain uses TRBV20-1 with TRBJ2-3, with 8 bases fitting TRBD2. Germline trimming cut 3 bases from V and 6 bases from J; bases unmatched to any gene: 8. Germline V CDR1 and CDR2: DFQATT, SNEGSKA (reference sequence). CDR3 length equals 14 residues. CDR3 DNA: TGCAGTGCTAGCACCGGGGGGGCCTGGGATACGCAGTATTTT. This gives the protein CSASTGGAWDTQYF.

This clonotype was seen a handful of times. V usage is TRBV2 and J usage is TRBJ1-1; the D gene is possibly TRBD1 (6 bases). This CDR3 region has 14 residues. Germline V gives CDR1 SNHLY, CDR2 FYNNEI. V lost 6 bases to trimming and J lost 4 bases, with 15 bases between them. The chain's CDR3 is CASRGQLLSTEAFF. CDR3 in DNA: TGTGCCAGCAGAGGACAGCTATTAAGCACTGAAGCTTTCTTT.

This clonotype was detected a few times. The rearrangement uses TRBV3-1 and TRBJ2-1; D is undetermined. V was shortened by 0 bases and J by 8 bases, with 11 bases between the two germline ends. The CDR3 length is 14 residues. Germline V gene sequence: CDR1 LGHDT, CDR2 YNNKEL (reference sequence). CDR3 nucleotide sequence: TGTGCCAGCAGCCAAGAATCGAGAGACGATGAGCAGTTCTTC. Protein sequence: CASSQESRDDEQFF.

Many counts were recorded for this clonotype. The chain uses TRBV21-1 and TRBJ2-7; TRBD1 is the table's D call and was not checked against the DNA. TRBV21-1 constitutes a pseudogene. This CDR3 spans 13 amino acids. The CDR3 is CASSQTGGSEQYV. In nucleotides, the CDR3 is TGTGCCAGCAGCCAGACAGGGGGGTCCGAGCAGTACGTC.

This clonotype was recorded many times. The gene calls are TRBV4-2 and TRBJ1-1; TRBD1 matches 11 bases. The CDR3 has 16 residues. From germline, CDR1 is LGHNA and CDR2 YNFKEQ. V lost 1 base, J lost 5 bases, and 6 bases stayed unmatched. CDR3 in amino acids: CASSQAGTGGWTEAFF. In DNA, the CDR3 is TGTGCCAGCAGCCAAGCCGGGACAGGGGGTTGGACTGAAGCTTTCTTT.

This clonotype occurred many times. The chain employs TRBV6-2 or TRBV6-3 and TRBJ1-1; D is uncertain. The germline V and J ends were trimmed by 0 bases and 3 bases, with 11 bases remaining between them. The germline gives CDR1 MNHEY, CDR2 SVGEGT. CDR3 length equals 15 residues. CDR3 sequence reads: CASSYSKGRYTEAFF. The DNA for the CDR3 is TGTGCCAGCAGTTACTCGAAGGGTCGGTACACTGAAGCTTTCTTT.

This clonotype has more than one count but fewer than ten. The genes are TRBV30 and TRBJ2-3; TRBD2 matches 11 bases. Germline lookup yields CDR1 GTSNPN and CDR2 SVGIG (reference sequence). J was trimmed by 2 bases and V by 0 bases; bases with no gene match: 7. The CDR3 totals 17 residues. This CDR3 reads CAWSVLAGGLYTDTQYF. The DNA of the CDR3 is TGTGCCTGGAGTGTGCTAGCGGGGGGCCTCTACACAGATACGCAGTATTTT.

This clonotype occurred many times. V usage is TRBV6-1 and J usage is TRBJ1-2; a weak D match, TRBD1 (5 bases). Germline loops: CDR1 MNHNS, CDR2 SASEGT. V dropped 4 bases and J dropped 4 bases, with 16 bases sitting between them. The CDR3 runs to 15 residues. The CDR3 loop is CASSADSALGYGYTF. The CDR3 region has the DNA TGTGCCAGCAGTGCAGACAGCGCCTTAGGCTATGGCTACACCTTC.

This chain uses TRBV11-2 with TRBJ2-5; possible D gene TRBD2, 5 bases. The V and J ends lost 5 bases and 5 bases respectively, with 12 bases between them. The CDR3 has 13 residues. Germline CDR1 SGHAT, CDR2 FQNNGV. The CDR3 DNA reads as TGTGCCAGCAGCGGGGTTGAGCGGGAGACCCAGTACTTC. Its translation: CASSGVERETQYF.

This clonotype was picked up many times. The chain employs TRBV2 and TRBJ2-3; possibly TRBD2 for D (5 bases). The germline V gene has CDR1 SNHLY and CDR2 FYNNEI. CDR3 length: 13 amino acids. The V end lost 8 bases, the J end lost 1 base, and 10 bases lay between the germline ends. The CDR3 spells CASSYSGTDTQYF. DNA for the CDR3: TGTGCCAGCTCATATAGCGGCACAGATACGCAGTATTTT.

V gene TRBV18 combines with J gene TRBJ1-1; 7 bases agree with TRBD1. Germline V CDR1 and CDR2: KGHSH, LQKENI. The CDR3 covers 16 residues. With V trimmed by 5 bases and J by 3 bases, 12 bases remained unmatched. Here the CDR3 DNA reads TGTGCCAGCTCAGAATTTGCGAGACAGGGATACACTGAAGCTTTCTTT. The encoded protein is CASSEFARQGYTEAFF. The whole variable domain, remainder taken from reference TRBV18 and TRBJ1-1, is NAGVMQNPRHLVRRRGQEARLRCSPMKGHSHVYWYRQLPEEGLKFMVYLQKENIIDESGMPKERFSAEFPKEGPSILRIQQVVRGDSAAYFCASSEFARQGYTEAFFGQGTRLTVV.